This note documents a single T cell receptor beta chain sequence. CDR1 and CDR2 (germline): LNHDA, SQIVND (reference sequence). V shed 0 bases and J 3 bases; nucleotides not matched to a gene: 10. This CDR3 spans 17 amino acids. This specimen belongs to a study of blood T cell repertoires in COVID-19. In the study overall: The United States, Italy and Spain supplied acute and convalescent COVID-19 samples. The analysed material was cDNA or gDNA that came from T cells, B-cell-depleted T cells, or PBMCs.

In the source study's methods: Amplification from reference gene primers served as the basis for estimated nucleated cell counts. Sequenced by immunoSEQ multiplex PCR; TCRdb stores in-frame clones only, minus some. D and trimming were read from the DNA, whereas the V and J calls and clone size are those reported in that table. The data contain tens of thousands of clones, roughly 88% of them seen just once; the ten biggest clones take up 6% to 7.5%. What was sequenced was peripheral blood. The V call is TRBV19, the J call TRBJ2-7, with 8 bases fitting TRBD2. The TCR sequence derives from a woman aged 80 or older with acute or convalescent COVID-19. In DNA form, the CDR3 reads TGTGCCAGTAGTATAGACGGGAGGGCGGGAGGAATCTACGAGCAGTACTTC. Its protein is CASSIDGRAGGIYEQYF.